This T cell receptor (beta chain) was captured in a study of tumor-infiltrating lymphocytes in localized non-small cell lung cancer. Study-wide results and limits: Available tissue quantity limited TCR sequencing to a patient subset.

Regarding this clone: Antigen: not known.

Data came from immunoSEQ multiplex PCR; TCRdb stores just in-frame clones and leaves some out. The sample lists fewer than 15,000 clones, around 64% occurring once. Germline loops: CDR1 SGHAT, CDR2 FQNNGV. The CDR3 loop spans 13 amino acids. V lost 5 bases and J 2 bases, leaving 9 bases between the germline ends. This chain links TRBV11-2 with TRBJ1-2; D ambiguous. The clonotype was recovered from a human donor with non-small cell lung cancer. Sequenced material: uninvolved lung tissue not adjacent to the tumor. For the CDR3, the DNA is TGTGCCAGCAGCGAGCCCCCGAACTATGGCTACACCTTC. This codes for CASSEPPNYGYTF.